Following are 4 T cell receptor beta chains from one sample sequenced in a study of blood T cell repertoires in COVID-19 (dated by TCRdb to about 2020). The library was built by means of the immunoSEQ multiplex PCR assay. The source is immuneACCESS, and TCRdb retained only in-frame sequences with V and J called. Part of the clones is not carried over; for the studies checked, unresolved V genes explain less than half of this, and the remainder is unexplained. Within this sample are approximately 170,000 clones, with roughly 80% of them counted one time only. The top ten constitute under 3% of the sample. Sequencing was performed on peripheral blood. These receptors were obtained from a human donor with acute or convalescent COVID-19. The donor label of this sample is uncertain.

The rearrangement links TRBV25-1 to TRBJ1-3, with unresolved D. Germline V lookup: CDR1 MGHDK, CDR2 SYGVNS. CDR3 size: 14 residues. Deletions cut 2 bases from V and 4 bases from J, with 9 bases between. Here the CDR3 DNA reads TGTGCCAGCAGTGAAGTCGGGGAAGGAAACACCATATATTTT. It codes for CASSEVGEGNTIYF.

Only a few counts were recorded for this clone. This chain uses TRBV19 with TRBJ1-5; D not certain. The ends were cut back, 1 base at V and 0 bases at J, with 7 bases in the middle. Germline V CDR1 and CDR2: LNHDA, SQIVND (reference sequence). CDR3 length: 15 residues. CDR3 in DNA: TGTGCCAGTAGTATAGCAGGCTATAGCAATCAGCCCCAGCATTTT. Protein: CASSIAGYSNQPQHF. Variable domain in full (rest from reference TRBV19 and TRBJ1-5): DGGITQSPKYLFRKEGQNVTLSCEQNLNHDAMYWYRQDPGQGLRLIYYSQIVNDFQKGDIAEGYSVSREKKESFPLTVTSAQKNPTAFYLCASSIAGYSNQPQHFGDGTRLSIL.

This clone was recorded many times. V usage is TRBV19 and J usage is TRBJ1-2; possibly TRBD1 for D (6 bases). The CDR3 length is 14 residues. The germline V gene has CDR1 LNHDA and CDR2 SQIVND (reference sequence). The V end was cut by 5 bases, the J end by 2 bases, with 12 bases between. The CDR3 DNA reads as TGTGCCAGTAGTCTTTCCAGGGGCAACTATGGCTACACCTTC. Translation: CASSLSRGNYGYTF. The whole variable domain, remainder taken from reference TRBV19 and TRBJ1-2, is DGGITQSPKYLFRKEGQNVTLSCEQNLNHDAMYWYRQDPGQGLRLIYYSQIVNDFQKGDIAEGYSVSREKKESFPLTVTSAQKNPTAFYLCASSLSRGNYGYTFGSGTRLTVV.

This chain connects TRBV6-5 to TRBJ2-7; TRBD2 matches 7 bases. The trim removed 7 bases at V and 6 bases at J, leaving 9 bases unmatched. CDR3 length equals 13 residues. In germline, CDR1 is MNHEY, CDR2 SVGAGI. The DNA for the CDR3 is TGTGCCAGCAATTTCGGACTAGACCGCGAGCAGTACTTC. This sequence encodes CASNFGLDREQYF.